This T cell receptor (beta chain) originates from a study of blood T cell repertoires in COVID-19. Study-wide context: From the United States, Italy and Spain came samples of acute and convalescent COVID-19.

The germline gives CDR1 SGHTA, CDR2 FQGNSA. V lost 5 bases and J 0 bases, leaving 7 bases between the germline ends. The CDR3 has 13 amino acids. The data were produced by immunoSEQ multiplex PCR, yet TCRdb's version contains in-frame clones alone and is incomplete. The table records around 250,000 clones, around 90% of them present only once. The rearrangement links TRBV7-2 to TRBJ1-2, with D possibly matching TRBD1 (5 bases). The sample comprised peripheral blood. The receptor comes from a human donor in a cohort sampled during active COVID-19. The CDR3 DNA sequence: TGTGCCAGCAGCGAACAGGCTAACTATGGCTACACCTTC. Protein sequence: CASSEQANYGYTF.